Listed below are T cell receptor beta chains from one sample, sequenced in a study of CXCR3 chemokines and chemotherapy response in bladder cancer. Each CDR3 protein is one row after TCRdb ran MiXCR on the PCR reads. The data hold about 8,600 distinct CDR3 sequences, with roughly an eighth observed a single time. This sample was obtained from a patient whose treatment included neoadjuvant chemotherapy. All receptors derive from a human donor with bladder cancer that responded to neoadjuvant chemotherapy. Each CDR3 is given with its conserved first and last residue. The order of the fields is D gene, J gene, clone size, V gene, CDR3 DNA, CDR3 protein. The D gene is left open where the match is weak. The listing skips clone size in some rows; elsewhere it reads once, few, many or a size class.

D: TRBD1; J: TRBJ1-1; size: few; V: TRBV7-9; DNA: TGTGCCAGCAGCCCCTTTTCAGGGGGCAACACTGAAGCTTTCTTT; CDR3: CASSPFSGGNTEAFF
D: NA; J: TRBJ2-1; size: few; V: TRBV7-9; DNA: TGTGCCAGCAGCTTAGGGGGGGCCAGGGACAATGAGCAGTTCTTC; CDR3: CASSLGGARDNEQFF
D: TRBD1; J: TRBJ1-2; size: NA; V: TRBV19; DNA: TGTGCCAGTGAACAGGGGTTACAATATGGCTACACCTTC; CDR3: CASEQGLQYGYTF
D: TRBD1; J: TRBJ1-5; size: many; V: TRBV30; DNA: TGTGCCTGGAGTGTAGGAGGGGGCGCAGGCAATCAGCCCCAGCATTTT; CDR3: CAWSVGGGAGNQPQHF
D: NA; J: TRBJ2-2; size: many; V: TRBV9; DNA: TGTGCCAGCAGCGTTTTCTCGGGGTTGAACACCGGGGAGCTGTTTTTT; CDR3: CASSVFSGLNTGELFF
D: NA; J: TRBJ1-5; size: many; V: TRBV15; DNA: TGTGCCACCAGCAGAGATAGTACCCAGCCCCAGCATTTT; CDR3: CATSRDSTQPQHF
D: NA; J: TRBJ2-4; size: many; V: TRBV19; DNA: TGTGCCAGTAGTAATGGGGTCCTAGCCAAAAACATTCAGTACTTC; CDR3: CASSNGVLAKNIQYF
D: TRBD1; J: TRBJ2-4; size: NA; V: TRBV5-4; DNA: TGTGCCAGCAGCTTGGGCGACAGGGGGATTCAAAACATTCAGTACTTC; CDR3: CASSLGDRGIQNIQYF
D: NA; J: TRBJ1-4; size: few; V: TRBV7-9; DNA: TGTGCCAGCAGCTTAGCAGGGACCGGCGAAAAACTGTTTTTT; CDR3: CASSLAGTGEKLFF
D: NA; J: TRBJ1-1; size: medium-sized; V: TRBV6-1; DNA: TGTGCCAGCAGTGAAGGATCCGGGGCAGGTGAAGCTTTCTTT; CDR3: CASSEGSGAGEAFF
D: NA; J: TRBJ1-1; size: many; V: TRBV12-3/TRBV12-4; DNA: TGTGCCAGCAGTCCCGGCAGCACTGAAGCTTTCTTT; CDR3: CASSPGSTEAFF
D: NA; J: TRBJ2-7; size: few; V: TRBV19; DNA: TGTGCCAGTAGTATAGATCCGTCTGCAGGGCTGGACGAGCAGTACTTC; CDR3: CASSIDPSAGLDEQYF
D: TRBD2; J: TRBJ2-3; size: many; V: TRBV20-1; DNA: TGCAGTGCTAGACTAGCGGGGGGCGCAGATACGCAGTATTTT; CDR3: CSARLAGGADTQYF
D: NA; J: TRBJ1-1; size: many; V: TRBV30; DNA: TGTGCCTGGAGTGTAGGGGGGAAGGCTTTCTTT; CDR3: CAWSVGGKAFF
D: NA; J: TRBJ2-7; size: medium-sized; V: TRBV27; DNA: TGTGCCAGCAGTTCGTACCAAGAGCAGTACTTC; CDR3: CASSSYQEQYF
D: NA; J: TRBJ2-6; size: NA; V: TRBV29-1; DNA: TGCAGCGTCCGAACAGGGATTGGGGCCAACGTCCTGACTTTC; CDR3: CSVRTGIGANVLTF
D: NA; J: TRBJ1-1; size: medium-sized; V: TRBV6-6; DNA: TGTGCCAGCGGACGGGACGCTGAAGCTTTCTTT; CDR3: CASGRDAEAFF
D: TRBD1; J: TRBJ1-3; size: many; V: TRBV13; DNA: TGTGCCAGCAGCTTAAAGACAGGGTTTGGTGGAAACACCATATATTTT; CDR3: CASSLKTGFGGNTIYF
D: NA; J: TRBJ2-3; size: many; V: TRBV6-6; DNA: TGTGCCAGCAAAAACAGGGTCTCCAGCACAGATACGCAGTATTTT; CDR3: CASKNRVSSTDTQYF
D: NA; J: TRBJ2-6; size: many; V: TRBV19; DNA: TGTGCCAGTAGTATTGTGGGGCCTGGGGCCAACGTCCTGACTTTC; CDR3: CASSIVGPGANVLTF
D: NA; J: TRBJ1-2; size: medium-sized; V: TRBV15; DNA: TGTGCCACCAGCAGGTCAGTAGGGGACATCTATGGCTACACCTTC; CDR3: CATSRSVGDIYGYTF
D: NA; J: TRBJ2-7; size: NA; V: TRBV27; DNA: TGTGCCAGCAGTTTGCAAAGCAGGGGCAACGAGCAGTACTTC; CDR3: CASSLQSRGNEQYF
D: NA; J: TRBJ1-1; size: many; V: TRBV30; DNA: TGTGCCTGGAGTGTCCCGACAGTTGGAGCTTTCTTT; CDR3: CAWSVPTVGAFF
D: TRBD1; J: TRBJ1-4; size: many; V: TRBV12-3/TRBV12-4; DNA: TGTGCCAGCAGTCCAATACAGGGGGGAAAACTGTTTTTT; CDR3: CASSPIQGGKLFF
D: TRBD1; J: TRBJ2-7; size: many; V: TRBV6-6; DNA: TGTGCCAGCACTCTGGACAGGTCTAGCTCCTACGAGCAGTACTTC; CDR3: CASTLDRSSSYEQYF
D: TRBD2; J: TRBJ2-7; size: medium-sized; V: TRBV6-1; DNA: TGTGCCAGCATTTTAGCGGGGGGGCACGAGCAGTACTTC; CDR3: CASILAGGHEQYF
D: NA; J: TRBJ1-1; size: many; V: TRBV12-3/TRBV12-4; DNA: TGTGCCAGCAGTTTTTGGGAGTACACTGAAGCTTTCTTT; CDR3: CASSFWEYTEAFF
D: TRBD1; J: TRBJ1-2; size: medium-sized; V: TRBV6-1; DNA: TGTGCCAGCAGTGGGGGGGGGGGACAGGTCTATGGCTACACCTTC; CDR3: CASSGGGGQVYGYTF
D: NA; J: TRBJ1-1; size: many; V: TRBV12-3/TRBV12-4; DNA: TGTGCCAGCAGACAAAAGGGAGGGTGGCCTGAAGCTTTCTTT; CDR3: CASRQKGGWPEAFF
D: NA; J: TRBJ1-2; size: medium-sized; V: TRBV19; DNA: TGTGCCAGTAGTCCTTTAACAGGGTCCAACTATGGCTACACCTTC; CDR3: CASSPLTGSNYGYTF
D: NA; J: TRBJ1-4; size: NA; V: TRBV2; DNA: TGTGCCAGCAGTGAGTCGAGACCAAAGGGAGAAAAACTGTTTTTT; CDR3: CASSESRPKGEKLFF
D: TRBD1; J: TRBJ1-3; size: few; V: TRBV18; DNA: TGTGCCAGCTCCCCGACGACAGGGATCTCTGGAAACACCATATATTTT; CDR3: CASSPTTGISGNTIYF
D: TRBD2; J: TRBJ2-2; size: NA; V: TRBV12-3/TRBV12-4; DNA: TGTGCCAGCAGTTTAGCGGCTCTAGCGGGGGCCACCGGGGAGCTGTTTTTT; CDR3: CASSLAALAGATGELFF
D: TRBD1; J: TRBJ2-2; size: many; V: TRBV29-1; DNA: TGCAGCGTTGAAAGTGCGACAGGGGGCATCGGGGAGCTGTTTTTT; CDR3: CSVESATGGIGELFF
D: TRBD1; J: TRBJ1-1; size: many; V: TRBV7-9; DNA: TGTGCCGGGGGACAGCTGAACACTGAAGCTTTCTTT; CDR3: CAGGQLNTEAFF
D: NA; J: TRBJ1-4; size: medium-sized; V: TRBV6-1; DNA: TGTGCCAGCAGTGAAAGCGGTGTGGGCGGAGTTTTACTGTTTTTT; CDR3: CASSESGVGGVLLFF
D: NA; J: TRBJ1-2; size: many; V: TRBV30; DNA: TGTGCCTGGACGGGAGCAGGGCATCACTATGGCTACACCTTC; CDR3: CAWTGAGHHYGYTF
D: NA; J: TRBJ2-3; size: medium-sized; V: TRBV6-6; DNA: TGTGCCAGCAGTTACTCGAGGCAGGGGCCCACAGATACGCAGTATTTT; CDR3: CASSYSRQGPTDTQYF
D: NA; J: TRBJ1-6; size: medium-sized; V: TRBV19; DNA: TGTGCCAGTAGCCCAACAGGGCCGGATTCACCCCTCCACTTT; CDR3: CASSPTGPDSPLHF
D: NA; J: TRBJ2-6; size: many; V: TRBV11-1; DNA: TGTGCCAGCAGGCCCGGCTCGGGCGGGGCCAACGTCCTGACTTTC; CDR3: CASRPGSGGANVLTF
D: TRBD2; J: TRBJ2-7; size: many; V: TRBV19; DNA: TGTGCCAGTAGTCCGGGACTAGCGGGGGATACCTACGAGCAGTACTTC; CDR3: CASSPGLAGDTYEQYF
D: TRBD1; J: TRBJ1-5; size: many; V: TRBV6-2/TRBV6-3; DNA: TGTGCCAGCAGGGACAGGGGCAATCAGCCCCAGCATTTT; CDR3: CASRDRGNQPQHF
D: TRBD2; J: TRBJ2-3; size: many; V: TRBV27; DNA: TGTGCCAGCAGTCCCCTAGCGGGGGGGTTGGATACGCAGTATTTT; CDR3: CASSPLAGGLDTQYF
D: NA; J: TRBJ2-2; size: medium-sized; V: TRBV6-5; DNA: TGTGCCAGCAGTTACTCGACGGGGGGCTACACCGGGGAGCTGTTTTTT; CDR3: CASSYSTGGYTGELFF
D: TRBD1; J: TRBJ2-2; size: many; V: TRBV12-3/TRBV12-4; DNA: TGTGCCAGCAGCCCCTCGGGACAGCTTACCGGGGAGCTGTTTTTT; CDR3: CASSPSGQLTGELFF
D: NA; J: TRBJ2-3; size: many; V: TRBV11-1; DNA: TGTGCCAGCAGCTCCACAGATACGCAGTATTTT; CDR3: CASSSTDTQYF
D: TRBD1; J: TRBJ1-2; size: many; V: TRBV6-5; DNA: TGTGCCAGCAGTTACTCTGGGACAGGGGTCCTCTATGGCTACACCTTC; CDR3: CASSYSGTGVLYGYTF
D: NA; J: TRBJ2-7; size: medium-sized; V: TRBV6-1; DNA: TGTGCCAGCAGTGTCGCGCATTCGACTTACGAGCAGTACTTC; CDR3: CASSVAHSTYEQYF
D: TRBD2; J: TRBJ2-3; size: medium-sized; V: TRBV7-2; DNA: TGTGCCAGCGCCCCGGGGGACGGGGGGGCCCTCAATACGCAGTATTTT; CDR3: CASAPGDGGALNTQYF
D: NA; J: TRBJ1-2; size: medium-sized; V: TRBV6-6; DNA: TGTGCCAGCAGCCCAGGTATTAACTATGGCTACACCTTC; CDR3: CASSPGINYGYTF
D: TRBD1; J: TRBJ1-5; size: NA; V: TRBV30; DNA: TGTGCCTGCCACGCCATGGACAGGGTGGGTCAGCCCCAGCATTTT; CDR3: CACHAMDRVGQPQHF
D: NA; J: TRBJ1-5; size: medium-sized; V: TRBV7-2; DNA: TGTGCCAGCAGCTTGGGGACGGGGGGGAGCAATCAGCCCCAGCATTTT; CDR3: CASSLGTGGSNQPQHF
D: TRBD1; J: TRBJ1-1; size: large; V: TRBV13; DNA: TGTGCCAGCAGCTTACCGGGACAGCTGAACACTGAAGCTTTCTTT; CDR3: CASSLPGQLNTEAFF
D: NA; J: TRBJ2-3; size: NA; V: TRBV20-1; DNA: TGCAGTGCTCGGTCCTCCTCTGGGGGAATCACAGATACGCAGTATTTT; CDR3: CSARSSSGGITDTQYF
D: NA; J: TRBJ1-4; size: many; V: TRBV19; DNA: TGTGCCAGTAGTATCCCTACCTCTGGTAGGGAGGTTTGTGAAAAACTGTTTTTT; CDR3: CASSIPTSGREVCEKLFF
D: NA; J: TRBJ1-5; size: medium-sized; V: TRBV10-3; DNA: TGTGCCATCAGTGAGTCGCAAGTGCAGCCCCAGCATTTT; CDR3: CAISESQVQPQHF
D: NA; J: TRBJ1-3; size: once; V: TRBV10-3; DNA: TGTGCCATCAGGGCAGGGGCTGGAAACACCATATATTTT; CDR3: CAIRAGAGNTIYF